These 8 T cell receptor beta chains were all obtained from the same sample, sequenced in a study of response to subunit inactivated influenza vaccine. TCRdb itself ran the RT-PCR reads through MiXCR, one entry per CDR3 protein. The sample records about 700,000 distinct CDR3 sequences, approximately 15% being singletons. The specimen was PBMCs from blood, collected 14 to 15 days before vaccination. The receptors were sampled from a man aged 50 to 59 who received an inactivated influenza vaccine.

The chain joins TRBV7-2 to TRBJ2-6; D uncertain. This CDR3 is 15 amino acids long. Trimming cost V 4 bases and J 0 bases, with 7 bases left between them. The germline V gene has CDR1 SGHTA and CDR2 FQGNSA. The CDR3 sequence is CASSSTLSGANVLTF. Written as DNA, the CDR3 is TGTGCCAGCAGCTCGACGCTCTCTGGGGCCAACGTCCTGACTTTC.

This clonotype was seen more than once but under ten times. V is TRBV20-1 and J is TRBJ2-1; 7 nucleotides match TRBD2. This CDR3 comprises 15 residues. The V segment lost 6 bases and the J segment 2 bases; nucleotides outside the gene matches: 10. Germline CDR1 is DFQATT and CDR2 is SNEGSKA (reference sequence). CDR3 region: CSAASGKGPYNEQFF. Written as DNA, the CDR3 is TGCAGTGCAGCGAGCGGGAAGGGGCCCTACAATGAGCAGTTCTTC.

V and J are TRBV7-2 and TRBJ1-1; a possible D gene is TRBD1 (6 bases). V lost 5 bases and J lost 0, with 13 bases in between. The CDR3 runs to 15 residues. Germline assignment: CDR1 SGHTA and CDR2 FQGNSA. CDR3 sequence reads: CASSRRGAMNTEAFF. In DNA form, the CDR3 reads TGTGCCAGCAGCCGACGGGGGGCCATGAACACTGAAGCTTTCTTT.

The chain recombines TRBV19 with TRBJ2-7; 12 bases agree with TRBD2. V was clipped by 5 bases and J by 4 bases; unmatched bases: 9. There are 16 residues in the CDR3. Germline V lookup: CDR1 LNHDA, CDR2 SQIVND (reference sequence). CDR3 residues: CASSPPGLAGFYEQYF. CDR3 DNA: TGTGCCAGTAGTCCCCCGGGACTAGCGGGTTTTTACGAGCAGTACTTC.

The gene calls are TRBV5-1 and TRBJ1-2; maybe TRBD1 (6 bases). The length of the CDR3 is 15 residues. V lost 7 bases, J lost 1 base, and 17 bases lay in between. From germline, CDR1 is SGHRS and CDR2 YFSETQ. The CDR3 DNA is TGCGCCAGCGGGGCAGGGGACGTCATTAACTATGGCTACACCTTC. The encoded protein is CASGAGDVINYGYTF.

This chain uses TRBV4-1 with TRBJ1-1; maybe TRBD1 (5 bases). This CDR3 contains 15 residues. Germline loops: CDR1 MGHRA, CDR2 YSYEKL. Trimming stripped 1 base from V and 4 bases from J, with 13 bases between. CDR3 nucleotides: TGCGCCAGCAGCCAAGCCGGGCCAGGGACCACTGAAGCTTTCTTT. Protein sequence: CASSQAGPGTTEAFF.

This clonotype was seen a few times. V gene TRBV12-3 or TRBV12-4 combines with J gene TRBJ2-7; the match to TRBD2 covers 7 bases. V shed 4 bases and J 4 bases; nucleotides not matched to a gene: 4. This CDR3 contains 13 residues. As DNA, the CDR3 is TGTGCCAGCAGTTGGGAGGGCCCTTACGAGCAGTACTTC. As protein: CASSWEGPYEQYF.

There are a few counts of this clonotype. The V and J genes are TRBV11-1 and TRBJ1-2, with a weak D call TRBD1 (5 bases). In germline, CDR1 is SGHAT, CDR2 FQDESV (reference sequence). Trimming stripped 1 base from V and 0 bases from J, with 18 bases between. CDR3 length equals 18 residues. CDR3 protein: CASSLGGWQGLSNYGYTF. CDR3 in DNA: TGTGCCAGCAGCTTAGGAGGGTGGCAGGGCCTTTCTAACTATGGCTACACCTTC.